Given below is one T cell receptor beta chain in context. Data came from immunoSEQ multiplex PCR; TCRdb stores just in-frame clones and leaves some out. The sample has 42,000 or so clones; about four fifths are singletons. These data belong to a study of OX40 agonist ivuxolimab in advanced cancers. Germline assignment: CDR1 MDHEN and CDR2 SYDVKM. V lost 1 base and J lost 0, with 14 bases in between. The length of the CDR3 is 17 residues. The sequence derives from an adult with an advanced solid tumor such as melanoma, head and neck, liver or kidney cancer. The material sequenced was CD4+ or CD8+ T cells sorted from blood, taken in a trial of the OX40 agonist ivuxolimab. The V gene is TRBV28, the J gene TRBJ2-3; D is undetermined. The CDR3 sequence is CASSLSPRASSTDTQYF. As DNA, the CDR3 is TGTGCCAGCAGTTTATCTCCCCGGGCCAGTAGCACAGATACGCAGTATTTT.